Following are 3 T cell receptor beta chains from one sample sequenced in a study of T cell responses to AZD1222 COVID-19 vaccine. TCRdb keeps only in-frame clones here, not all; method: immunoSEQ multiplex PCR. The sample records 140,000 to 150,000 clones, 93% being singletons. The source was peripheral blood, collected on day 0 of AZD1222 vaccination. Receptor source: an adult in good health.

The CDR3 spells CASLGGQGLNEQFF. CDR3 coding DNA: TGCGCCAGCCTTGGGGGACAGGGACTCAATGAGCAGTTCTTC. V gene TRBV5-1 combines with J gene TRBJ2-1, with 9 bases aligning to TRBD1. V lost 7 bases to trimming and J lost 6 bases; unmatched junction nucleotides: 8. The CDR3 covers 14 residues. Germline values: CDR1 SGHRS, CDR2 YFSETQ.

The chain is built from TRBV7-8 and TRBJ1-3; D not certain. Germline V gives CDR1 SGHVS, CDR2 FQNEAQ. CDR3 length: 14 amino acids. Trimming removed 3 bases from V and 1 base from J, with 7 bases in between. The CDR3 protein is CASSFVPSGNTIYF. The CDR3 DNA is TGTGCCAGCAGCTTCGTTCCTTCTGGAAACACCATATATTTT.

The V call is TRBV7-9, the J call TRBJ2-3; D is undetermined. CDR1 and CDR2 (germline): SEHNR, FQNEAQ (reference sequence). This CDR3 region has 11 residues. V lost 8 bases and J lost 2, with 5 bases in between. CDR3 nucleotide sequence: TGTGCCAGCTTAAACACAGATACGCAGTATTTT. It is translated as CASLNTDTQYF.